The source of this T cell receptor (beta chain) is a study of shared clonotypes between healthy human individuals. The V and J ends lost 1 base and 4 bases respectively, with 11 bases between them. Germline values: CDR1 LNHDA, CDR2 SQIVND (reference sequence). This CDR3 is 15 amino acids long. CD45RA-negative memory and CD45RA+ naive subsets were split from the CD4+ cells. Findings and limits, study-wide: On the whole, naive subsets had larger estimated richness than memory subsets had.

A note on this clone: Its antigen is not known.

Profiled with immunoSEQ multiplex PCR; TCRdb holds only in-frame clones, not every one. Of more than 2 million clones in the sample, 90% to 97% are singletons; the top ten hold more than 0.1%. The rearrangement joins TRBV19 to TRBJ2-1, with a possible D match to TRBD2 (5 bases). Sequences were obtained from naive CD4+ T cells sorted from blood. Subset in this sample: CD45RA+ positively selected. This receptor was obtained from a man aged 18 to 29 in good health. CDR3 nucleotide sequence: TGTGCCAGTAGTATAGGCGGGCTTACTTACAATGAGCAGTTCTTC. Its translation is CASSIGGLTYNEQFF.